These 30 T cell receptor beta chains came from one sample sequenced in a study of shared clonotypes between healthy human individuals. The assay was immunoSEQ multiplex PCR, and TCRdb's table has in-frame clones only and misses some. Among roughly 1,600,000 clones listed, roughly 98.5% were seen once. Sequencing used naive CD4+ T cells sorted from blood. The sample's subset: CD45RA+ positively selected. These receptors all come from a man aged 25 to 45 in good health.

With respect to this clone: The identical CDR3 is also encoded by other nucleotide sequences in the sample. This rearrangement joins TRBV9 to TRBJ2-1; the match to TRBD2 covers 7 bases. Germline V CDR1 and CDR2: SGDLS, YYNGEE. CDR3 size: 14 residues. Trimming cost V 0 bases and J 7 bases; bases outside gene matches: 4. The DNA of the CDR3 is TGTGCCAGCAGCGTAGTAGGTAGCGGGAATGAGCAGTTCTTC. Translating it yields CASSVVGSGNEQFF.

The CDR3 loop is CASSRTGGAPNYGYTF. Written as DNA, the CDR3 is TGTGCCAGCAGCCGGACAGGGGGCGCTCCTAACTATGGCTACACCTTC. V gene TRBV7-2 combines with J gene TRBJ1-2, with 11 nucleotides matching TRBD1. The CDR3 loop spans 16 amino acids. The germline gives CDR1 SGHTA, CDR2 FQGNSA. V lost 5 bases and J lost 0; bases outside the gene matches: 5.

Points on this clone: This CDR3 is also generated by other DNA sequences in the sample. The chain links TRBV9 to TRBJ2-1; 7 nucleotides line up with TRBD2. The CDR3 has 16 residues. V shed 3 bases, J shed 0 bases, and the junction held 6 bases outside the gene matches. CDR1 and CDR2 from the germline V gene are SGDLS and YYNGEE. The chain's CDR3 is CASSAGGGSSYNEQFF. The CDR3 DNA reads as TGTGCCAGCAGCGCCGGCGGGGGTAGCTCCTACAATGAGCAGTTCTTC.

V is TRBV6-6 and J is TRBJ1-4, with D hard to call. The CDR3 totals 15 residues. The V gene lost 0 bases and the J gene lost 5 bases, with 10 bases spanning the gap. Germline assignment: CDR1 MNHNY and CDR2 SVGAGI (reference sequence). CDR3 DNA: TGTGCCAGCAGTTACTCTGGCCAGGTGAATGAAAAACTGTTTTTT. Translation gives CASSYSGQVNEKLFF.

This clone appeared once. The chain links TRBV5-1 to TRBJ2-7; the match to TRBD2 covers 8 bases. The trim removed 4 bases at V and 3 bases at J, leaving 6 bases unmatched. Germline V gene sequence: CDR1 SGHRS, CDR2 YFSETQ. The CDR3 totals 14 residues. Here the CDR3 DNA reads TGCGCCAGCAGCCGGCTCGGGGGGGACTACGAGCAGTACTTC. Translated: CASSRLGGDYEQYF.

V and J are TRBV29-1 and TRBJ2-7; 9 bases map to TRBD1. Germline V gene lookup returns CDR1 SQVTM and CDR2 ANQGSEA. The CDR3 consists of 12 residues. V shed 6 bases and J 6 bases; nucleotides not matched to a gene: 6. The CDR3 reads CSVTGTGFEQYF. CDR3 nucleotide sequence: TGCAGCGTGACCGGGACAGGGTTCGAGCAGTACTTC.

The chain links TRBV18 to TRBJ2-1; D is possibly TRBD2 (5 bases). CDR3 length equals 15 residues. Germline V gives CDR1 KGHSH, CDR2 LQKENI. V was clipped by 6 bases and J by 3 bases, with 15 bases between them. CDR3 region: CASSKTPGVYNEQFF. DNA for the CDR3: TGTGCCAGCTCTAAGACTCCCGGGGTCTACAATGAGCAGTTCTTC.

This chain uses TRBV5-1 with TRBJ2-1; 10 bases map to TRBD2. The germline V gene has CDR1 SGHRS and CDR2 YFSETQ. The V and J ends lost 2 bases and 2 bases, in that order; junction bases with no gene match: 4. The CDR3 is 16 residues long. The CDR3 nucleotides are TGCGCCAGCAGCTTTCCTAGCGGGAGTCCCTACAATGAGCAGTTCTTC. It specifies CASSFPSGSPYNEQFF.

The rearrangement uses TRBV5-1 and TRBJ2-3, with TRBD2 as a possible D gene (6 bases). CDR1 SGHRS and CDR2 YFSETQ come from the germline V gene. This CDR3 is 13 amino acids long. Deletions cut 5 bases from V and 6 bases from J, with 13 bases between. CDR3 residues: CASRRDWEDTQYF. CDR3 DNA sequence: TGCGCCAGCAGGCGGGACTGGGAGGATACGCAGTATTTT.

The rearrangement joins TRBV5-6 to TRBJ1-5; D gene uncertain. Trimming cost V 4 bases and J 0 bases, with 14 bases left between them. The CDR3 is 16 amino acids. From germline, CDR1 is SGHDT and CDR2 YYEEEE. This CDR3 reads CASSTYGPYSNQPQHF. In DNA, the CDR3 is TGTGCCAGCAGCACGTATGGACCCTATAGCAATCAGCCCCAGCATTTT.

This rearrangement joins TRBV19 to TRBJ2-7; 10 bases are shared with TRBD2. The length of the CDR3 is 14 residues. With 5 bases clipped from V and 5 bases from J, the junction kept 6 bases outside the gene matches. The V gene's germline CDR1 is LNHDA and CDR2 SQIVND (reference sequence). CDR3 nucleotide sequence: TGTGCCAGTAGTCGAACCGGGACTAGCGACGAGCAGTACTTC. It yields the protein CASSRTGTSDEQYF.

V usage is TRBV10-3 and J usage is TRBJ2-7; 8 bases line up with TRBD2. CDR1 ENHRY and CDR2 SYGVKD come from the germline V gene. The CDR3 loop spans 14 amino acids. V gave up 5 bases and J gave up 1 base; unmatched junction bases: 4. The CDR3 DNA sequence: TGTGCCATCAGTCTTACTAGCGGATCCTACGAGCAGTACTTC. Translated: CAISLTSGSYEQYF.

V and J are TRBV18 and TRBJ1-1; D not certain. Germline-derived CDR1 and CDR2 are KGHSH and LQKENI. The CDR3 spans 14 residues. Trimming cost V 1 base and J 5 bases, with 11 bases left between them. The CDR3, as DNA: TGTGCCAGCTCACCACTGGCCGATGGTACTGAAGCTTTCTTT. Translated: CASSPLADGTEAFF.

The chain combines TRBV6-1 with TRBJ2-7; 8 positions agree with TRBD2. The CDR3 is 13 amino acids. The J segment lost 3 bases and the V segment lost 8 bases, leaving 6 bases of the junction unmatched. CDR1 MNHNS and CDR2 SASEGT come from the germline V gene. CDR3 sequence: CASERGPRYEQYF. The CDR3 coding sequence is TGTGCCAGCGAGCGGGGGCCTCGCTACGAGCAGTACTTC.

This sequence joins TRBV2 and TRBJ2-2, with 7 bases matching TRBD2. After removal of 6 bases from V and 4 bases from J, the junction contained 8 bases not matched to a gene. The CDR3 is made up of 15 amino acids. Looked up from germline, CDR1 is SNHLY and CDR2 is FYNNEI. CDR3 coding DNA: TGTGCCAGCAGGGCCCTTGGCGGGGGCACCGGGGAGCTGTTTTTT. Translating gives CASRALGGGTGELFF.

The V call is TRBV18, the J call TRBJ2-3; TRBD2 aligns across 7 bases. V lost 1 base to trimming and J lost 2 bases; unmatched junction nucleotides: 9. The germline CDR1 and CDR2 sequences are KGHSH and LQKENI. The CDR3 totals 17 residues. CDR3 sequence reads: CASSPLGGSSNTDTQYF. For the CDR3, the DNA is TGTGCCAGCTCACCACTGGGCGGGAGCTCTAACACAGATACGCAGTATTTT.

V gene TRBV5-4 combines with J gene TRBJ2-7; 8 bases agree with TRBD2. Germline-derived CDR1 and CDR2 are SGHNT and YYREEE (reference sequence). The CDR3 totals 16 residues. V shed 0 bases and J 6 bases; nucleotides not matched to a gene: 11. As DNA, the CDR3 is TGTGCCAGCAGCTTGGAGCTGGGACTAGGGTTATCCGAGCAGTACTTC. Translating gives CASSLELGLGLSEQYF. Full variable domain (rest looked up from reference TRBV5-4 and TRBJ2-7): ETGVTQSPTHLIKTRGQQVTLRCSSQSGHNTVSWYQQALGQGPQFIFQYYREEENGRGNFPPRFSGLQFPNYSSELNVNALELDDSALYLCASSLELGLGLSEQYFGPGTRLTVT.

CDR3 in DNA: TGTGCCAGCAGCTTTGGACTAGCGGGAGTGCAGGAGACCCAGTACTTC. This translates into CASSFGLAGVQETQYF. The chain uses TRBV5-6 and TRBJ2-5; 13 bases match TRBD2. CDR3 length: 16 residues. The trim removed 2 bases at V and 5 bases at J, leaving 6 bases unmatched. Germline CDR1 SGHDT, CDR2 YYEEEE.

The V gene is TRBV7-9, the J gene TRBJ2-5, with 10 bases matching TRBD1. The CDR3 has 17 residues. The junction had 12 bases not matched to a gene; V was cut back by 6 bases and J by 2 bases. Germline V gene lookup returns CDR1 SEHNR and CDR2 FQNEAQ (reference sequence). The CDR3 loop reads CASRDRDRGHPQETQYF. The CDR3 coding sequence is TGTGCCAGCAGGGACCGGGACAGGGGACACCCTCAAGAGACCCAGTACTTC.

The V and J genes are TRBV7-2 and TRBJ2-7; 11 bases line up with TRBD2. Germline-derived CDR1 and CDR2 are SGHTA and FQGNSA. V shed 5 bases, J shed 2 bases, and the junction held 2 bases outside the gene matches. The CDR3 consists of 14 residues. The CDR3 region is CASSRLAGTYEQYF. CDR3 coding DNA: TGTGCCAGCAGCCGACTAGCGGGAACCTACGAGCAGTACTTC.

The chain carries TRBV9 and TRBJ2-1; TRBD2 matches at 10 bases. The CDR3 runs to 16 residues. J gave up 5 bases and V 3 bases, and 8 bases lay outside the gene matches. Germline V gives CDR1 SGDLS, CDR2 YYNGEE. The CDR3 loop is CASSAGLADADNEQFF. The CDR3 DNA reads TGTGCCAGCAGCGCCGGACTAGCGGACGCTGACAATGAGCAGTTCTTC.

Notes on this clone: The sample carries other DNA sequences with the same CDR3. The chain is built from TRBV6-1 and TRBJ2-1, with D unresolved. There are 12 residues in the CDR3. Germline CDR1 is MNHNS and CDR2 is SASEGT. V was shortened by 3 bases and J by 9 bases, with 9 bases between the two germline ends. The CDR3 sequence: CASSEPLGEQFF. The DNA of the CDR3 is TGTGCCAGCAGTGAGCCCCTAGGTGAGCAGTTCTTC.

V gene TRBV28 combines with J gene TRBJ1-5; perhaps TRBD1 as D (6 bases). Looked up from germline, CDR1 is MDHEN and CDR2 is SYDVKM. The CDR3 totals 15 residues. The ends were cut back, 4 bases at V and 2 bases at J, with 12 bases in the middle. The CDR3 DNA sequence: TGTGCCAGCAGTTACAGGGTCTGGGGCAATCAGCCCCAGCATTTT. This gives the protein CASSYRVWGNQPQHF.

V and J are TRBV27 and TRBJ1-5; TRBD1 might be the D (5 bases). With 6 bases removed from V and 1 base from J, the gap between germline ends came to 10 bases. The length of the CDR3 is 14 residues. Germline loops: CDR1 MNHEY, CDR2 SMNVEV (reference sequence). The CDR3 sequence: CASSLNRSNQPQHF. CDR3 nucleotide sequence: TGTGCCAGCAGCCTAAACAGGAGCAATCAGCCCCAGCATTTT.

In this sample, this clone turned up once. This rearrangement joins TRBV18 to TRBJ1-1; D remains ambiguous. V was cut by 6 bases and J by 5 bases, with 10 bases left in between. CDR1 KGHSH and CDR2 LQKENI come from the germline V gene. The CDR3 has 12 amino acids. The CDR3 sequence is CASSNPSTEAFF. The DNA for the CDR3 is TGTGCCAGCTCGAACCCCTCTACTGAAGCTTTCTTT.

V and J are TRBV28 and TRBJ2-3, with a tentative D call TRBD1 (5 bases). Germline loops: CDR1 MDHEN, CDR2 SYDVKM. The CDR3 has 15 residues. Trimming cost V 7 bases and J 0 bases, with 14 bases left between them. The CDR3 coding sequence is TGTGCCAGCAAGACAGCGATCGCTAGCACAGATACGCAGTATTTT. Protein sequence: CASKTAIASTDTQYF.

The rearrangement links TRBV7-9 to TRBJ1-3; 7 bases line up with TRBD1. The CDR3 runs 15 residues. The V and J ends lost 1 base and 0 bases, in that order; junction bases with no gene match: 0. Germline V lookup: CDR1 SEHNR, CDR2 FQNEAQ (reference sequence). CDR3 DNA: TGTGCCAGCAGCTTAGACAGGGGCTCTGGAAACACCATATATTTT. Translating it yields CASSLDRGSGNTIYF.

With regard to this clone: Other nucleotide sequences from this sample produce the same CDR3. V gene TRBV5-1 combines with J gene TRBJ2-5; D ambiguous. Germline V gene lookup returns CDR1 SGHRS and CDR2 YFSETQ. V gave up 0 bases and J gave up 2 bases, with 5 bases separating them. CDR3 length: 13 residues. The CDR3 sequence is CASSLVSQETQYF. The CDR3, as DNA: TGCGCCAGCAGCTTGGTATCACAAGAGACCCAGTACTTC.

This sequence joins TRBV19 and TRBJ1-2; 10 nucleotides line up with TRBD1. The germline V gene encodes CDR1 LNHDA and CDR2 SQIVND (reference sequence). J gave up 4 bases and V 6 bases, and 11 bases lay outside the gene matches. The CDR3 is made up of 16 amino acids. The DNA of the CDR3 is TGTGCCAGTAGCCTCCTCCCGGGACAGGGGTTCTATGGCTACACCTTC. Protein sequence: CASSLLPGQGFYGYTF.

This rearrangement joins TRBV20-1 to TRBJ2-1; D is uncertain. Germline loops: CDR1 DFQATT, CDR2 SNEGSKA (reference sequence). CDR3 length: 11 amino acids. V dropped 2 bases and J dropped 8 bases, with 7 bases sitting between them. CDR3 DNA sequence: TGCAGTGCTAGAATCATCCATGAGCAGTTCTTC. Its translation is CSARIIHEQFF.